This T cell receptor (beta chain) stems from a study of CD8 T cells in Susac syndrome. Reverse transcription of roughly 0.5 to 1 ug RNA used random hexamers. Each CDR3 protein is one row after TCRdb ran MiXCR on the immunoSEQ multiplex PCR reads. Of around 140,000 distinct CDR3 sequences listed, approximately 95% are singletons. The CDR3 sequence is 11 residues long. V lost 7 bases, J lost 8 bases, and 9 bases lay in between. The V and J genes are TRBV12-3 or TRBV12-4 and TRBJ2-1, with D possibly called TRBD1 or TRBD2 (5 bases each). This TCR was sampled from a human donor with Susac syndrome. Sequenced: CD4+ T cells from PBMCs. Here the CDR3 DNA reads TGTGCCAGCAACGAGGGGCATGAGCAGTTCTTC. Encoded protein: CASNEGHEQFF.